The 30 T cell receptor beta chains in this list originate from one sample, sequenced in a study of blood T cell repertoires in COVID-19 (dated by TCRdb to about 2020). The library came from the immunoSEQ multiplex PCR assay. TCRdb obtained this table from immuneACCESS and retained in-frame rearrangements with V and J assigned. These tables miss some clones; where compared with another copy, unresolved V genes account for less than half of the shortfall, and the remainder is unexplained. The sample records tens of thousands of clones, around three quarters of which are singletons. The ten largest clones take up roughly 13% of the sample. Sequencing was performed on peripheral blood. These receptors were obtained from a man aged 55 to 70 with active COVID-19.

The chain carries TRBV9 and TRBJ2-3; D unresolved. Trimming left V 3 bases short and J 9 bases short, with 5 bases between. Germline V gene sequence: CDR1 SGDLS, CDR2 YYNGEE. The CDR3 length is 10 residues. CDR3 sequence reads: CASSGRTQYF. The CDR3 region has the DNA TGTGCCAGCAGCGGGAGAACGCAGTATTTT.

The rearrangement links TRBV7-3 to TRBJ2-1; 9 nucleotides line up with TRBD2. The CDR3 length is 17 residues. Germline V gives CDR1 SGHTA, CDR2 FQGTGA. The trim removed 5 bases at V and 4 bases at J, leaving 12 bases unmatched. This CDR3 reads CASSPDPGLATYNEQFF. DNA of the CDR3: TGTGCCAGCAGCCCAGACCCGGGACTAGCAACTTACAATGAGCAGTTCTTC. Together with reference TRBV7-3 and TRBJ2-1, the CDR3 gives the full variable domain: GAGVSQTPSNKVTEKGKYVELRCDPISGHTALYWYRQSLGQGPEFLIYFQGTGAADDSGLPNDRFFAVRPEGSVSTLKIQRTERGDSAVYLCASSPDPGLATYNEQFFGPGTRLTVL.

This chain joins TRBV18 and TRBJ2-7; the match to TRBD2 covers 7 bases. The length of the CDR3 is 14 residues. Germline CDR1 reads KGHSH; CDR2 reads LQKENI. Trimming took 0 bases from V and 5 from J; bases not matched to a gene: 4. The CDR3 reads CASSPPGGVNEQYF. The CDR3 nucleotides are TGTGCCAGCTCACCACCGGGGGGGGTCAACGAGCAGTACTTC.

This rearrangement joins TRBV19 to TRBJ2-2; 11 nucleotides align to TRBD1. This CDR3 has 16 amino acids. Per the germline V gene, CDR1 is LNHDA and CDR2 is SQIVND (reference sequence). V gave up 4 bases and J gave up 5 bases; unmatched junction bases: 6. DNA of the CDR3: TGTGCCAGTAGTAGCGGACAGGGGGCGGGAACCGGGGAGCTGTTTTTT. Translated, it gives CASSSGQGAGTGELFF.

This clone has only one observation. The chain links TRBV11-2 to TRBJ2-7; D not resolved. The CDR3 covers 14 residues. Germline V gives CDR1 SGHAT, CDR2 FQNNGV. The ends were cut back, 0 bases at V and 3 bases at J, with 9 bases in the middle. The CDR3 region is CASSLESGLYEQYF. The DNA of the CDR3 is TGTGCCAGCAGCTTAGAGAGTGGTCTCTACGAGCAGTACTTC.

The V gene is TRBV18, the J gene TRBJ2-7; 12 bases are shared with TRBD2. The CDR3 runs to 15 residues. In germline, CDR1 is KGHSH, CDR2 LQKENI. J lost 4 bases, V lost 0 bases, and 1 base had no gene match. DNA for the CDR3: TGTGCCAGCTCACCACCGGGACTAGCGGGTTACGAGCAGTACTTC. This translates into CASSPPGLAGYEQYF.

By sample fraction, this clone is large (0.1 to 1%). The V call is TRBV7-6, the J call TRBJ2-3; 7 bases agree with TRBD1. The CDR3 loop spans 16 amino acids. V trimming: 2 bases; J trimming: 5 bases; junction bases outside the gene matches: 10. CDR1 SGHVS and CDR2 FNYEAQ come from the germline V gene. CDR3 nucleotides: TGTGCCAGCAGCTTAACCCCAGACAGGGTGGTAGATACGCAGTATTTT. Encoded protein: CASSLTPDRVVDTQYF.

The chain is built from TRBV5-4 and TRBJ1-4, with D maybe TRBD1 (5 bases). CDR3 length: 14 residues. V was cut by 4 bases and J by 8 bases, with 15 bases left in between. Germline V CDR1 and CDR2: SGHNT, YYREEE (reference sequence). CDR3 protein: CASSRGMVDEKLFF. The DNA of the CDR3 is TGTGCCAGCAGCCGGGGGATGGTAGACGAAAAACTGTTTTTT.

This clone was recorded only once. The chain joins TRBV5-1 to TRBJ2-6; maybe TRBD1 (6 bases). V lost 6 bases, J lost 0 bases, and 19 bases lay in between. The germline gives CDR1 SGHRS, CDR2 YFSETQ. The CDR3 has 18 residues. The CDR3, as DNA: TGCGCCAGCACCTCGACAGGTCTAGGGTTCTCTGGGGCCAACGTCCTGACTTTC. Encoded protein: CASTSTGLGFSGANVLTF.

The rearrangement links TRBV4-3 to TRBJ1-2; perhaps TRBD1 as D (6 bases). Trimming removed 4 bases from V and 0 bases from J, with 15 bases in between. The CDR3 has 16 amino acids. Germline CDR1 and CDR2: LGHNA and YSLEER. The DNA of the CDR3 is TGCGCCAGCAGCCCCAACCGACAGGCCGCTAACTATGGCTACACCTTC. The encoded protein is CASSPNRQAANYGYTF.

This sequence joins TRBV28 and TRBJ2-7, with unresolved D. Between the trimmed V and J ends, which lost 6 bases and 3 bases, there was a span of 6 bases. The CDR3 totals 11 residues. The germline CDR1 and CDR2 sequences are MDHEN and SYDVKM. The CDR3 nucleotides read TGTGCCAGCAGGACACGCTACGAGCAGTACTTC. Protein product: CASRTRYEQYF.

J is TRBJ2-2 and V is TRBV7-2, with TRBD2 identical over 8 bases. The germline CDR1 and CDR2 sequences are SGHTA and FQGNSA. The CDR3 sequence is 17 residues long. J was trimmed by 2 bases and V by 0 bases; bases with no gene match: 5. CDR3 loop: CASSLAEIAGNTGELFF. The CDR3, as DNA: TGTGCCAGCAGCTTAGCCGAAATAGCGGGAAACACCGGGGAGCTGTTTTTT.

The rearrangement joins TRBV28 to TRBJ1-4; D call uncertain. Germline CDR1 MDHEN, CDR2 SYDVKM. The CDR3 totals 14 residues. V was trimmed by 2 bases and J by 4 bases, leaving 8 bases between them. CDR3 amino acids: CASSLTGINEKLFF. CDR3 nucleotides: TGTGCCAGCAGTTTAACCGGGATTAATGAAAAACTGTTTTTT.

This chain joins TRBV1 and TRBJ2-1; the table's TRBD2 call for D was not verified on the DNA. TRBV1 is labeled a pseudogene. This CDR3 comprises 16 residues. CDR3 protein: CTSRPDYAGEGNEQFF. The CDR3 nucleotides are TGCACCAGCAGGCCGGACTACGCGGGAGAAGGGAATGAGCAGTTCTTC.

The J gene is TRBJ2-3, the V gene TRBV9, with 7 bases that match TRBD1. The CDR3 totals 15 residues. Per the germline V gene, CDR1 is SGDLS and CDR2 is YYNGEE. V was clipped by 6 bases and J by 5 bases; unmatched bases: 12. The CDR3 DNA reads as TGTGCCAGCAATCTTAGTGGACAGGACAGAGATACGCAGTATTTT. Translation gives CASNLSGQDRDTQYF.

This clone was recorded only once. V and J are TRBV28 and TRBJ1-5; D is perhaps TRBD1 (6 bases). Germline CDR1 MDHEN, CDR2 SYDVKM. Trimming removed 6 bases from V and 4 bases from J, with 13 bases in between. This CDR3 region has 14 residues. CDR3 amino acids: CASRPQGSNQPQHF. The CDR3 bases are TGTGCCAGCAGACCGCAGGGGAGTAATCAGCCCCAGCATTTT.

The rearrangement joins TRBV7-8 to TRBJ2-2, with no clear D. This CDR3 contains 15 residues. CDR1 is SGHVS, CDR2 FQNEAQ, per germline. Between the trimmed V and J ends, which lost 1 base and 0 bases, there was a span of 6 bases. CDR3 protein: CASSLGRTNTGELFF. The CDR3 DNA reads as TGTGCCAGCAGCTTAGGGCGGACGAACACCGGGGAGCTGTTTTTT. The full variable domain, rest sourced from reference TRBV7-8 and TRBJ2-2, is GAGVSQSPRYKVAKRGQDVALRCDPISGHVSLFWYQQALGQGPEFLTYFQNEAQLDKSGLPSDRFFAERPEGSVSTLKIQRTQQEDSAVYLCASSLGRTNTGELFFGEGSRLTVL.

V is TRBV7-2 and J is TRBJ2-1, with 10 nucleotides matching TRBD2. After removal of 0 bases from V and 9 bases from J, the junction contained 8 bases not matched to a gene. CDR3 length equals 16 residues. Germline CDR1 SGHTA, CDR2 FQGNSA. CDR3 sequence (DNA): TGTGCCAGCAGCTTAGCGCAGCTAGCGGGAGTAGGTGAGCAGTTCTTC. Residues: CASSLAQLAGVGEQFF.

The V and J genes are TRBV30 and TRBJ2-1; no firm D call. CDR3 length equals 12 residues. The germline V and J ends were trimmed by 1 base and 4 bases, with 5 bases remaining between them. The germline V gene encodes CDR1 GTSNPN and CDR2 SVGIG (reference sequence). CDR3 sequence: CAWSGPYNEQFF. The CDR3 nucleotides read TGTGCCTGGAGTGGGCCATACAATGAGCAGTTCTTC.

The V and J genes are TRBV6-5 and TRBJ2-2, with D unresolved. The germline V gene has CDR1 MNHEY and CDR2 SVGAGI. The CDR3 runs 15 residues. Trimming stripped 4 bases from V and 4 bases from J, with 13 bases between. The CDR3 DNA sequence: TGTGCCAGCAGTTTAGTTGTCGCGGCCACCGGGGAGCTGTTTTTT. Protein: CASSLVVAATGELFF.

This clone was observed once. The chain couples TRBV30 to TRBJ2-1; D unclear. The CDR3 covers 11 residues. Germline values: CDR1 GTSNPN, CDR2 SVGIG (reference sequence). V was cut by 4 bases and J by 4 bases, with 5 bases left in between. CDR3 protein: CAWTVYNEQFF. In DNA form, the CDR3 reads TGTGCCTGGACAGTTTACAATGAGCAGTTCTTC. Full variable domain (outside the CDR3, taken from reference TRBV30 and TRBJ2-1): SQTIHQWPATLVQPVGSPLSLECTVEGTSNPNLYWYRQAAGRGLQLLFYSVGIGQISSEVPQNLSASRPQDRQFILSSKKLLLSDSGFYLCAWTVYNEQFFGPGTRLTVL.

The V call is TRBV4-3, the J call TRBJ2-4; 8 bases are shared with TRBD2. The V and J ends lost 1 base and 7 bases, in that order; junction bases with no gene match: 6. Germline V CDR1 and CDR2: LGHNA, YSLEER. The CDR3 has 15 residues. The CDR3 DNA follows: TGCGCCAGCAGCCAAGCGAGCGGGGGCGGCAACATTCAGTACTTC. This encodes CASSQASGGGNIQYF.

This clone qualifies as large. The gene calls are TRBV19 and TRBJ2-7; 11 bases line up with TRBD2. From germline, CDR1 is LNHDA and CDR2 SQIVND (reference sequence). V lost 3 bases to trimming and J lost 6 bases; unmatched junction nucleotides: 10. The CDR3 is 16 residues long. The chain's CDR3 is CASSMHTSGSPVEQYF. DNA for the CDR3: TGTGCCAGTAGTATGCATACTAGCGGGAGCCCCGTCGAGCAGTACTTC.

V and J are TRBV5-1 and TRBJ2-2, with D possibly TRBD2 on 6 matching bases. CDR3 length equals 15 residues. Germline V gives CDR1 SGHRS, CDR2 YFSETQ. Trimming removed 2 bases at V and 5 bases at J, with 13 bases between. The CDR3 spells CASSFSGGDTGELFF. The CDR3 DNA reads TGCGCCAGCAGCTTTTCCGGCGGGGATACCGGGGAGCTGTTTTTT.

The rearrangement joins TRBV19 to TRBJ1-1; D call uncertain. The CDR3 totals 16 residues. The germline V and J ends were trimmed by 2 bases and 10 bases, with 23 bases remaining between them. CDR1 and CDR2 from the germline V gene are LNHDA and SQIVND (reference sequence). CDR3 amino acids: CASSISGLSAGEGAFF. The CDR3 coding sequence is TGTGCCAGTAGTATATCCGGGCTATCGGCTGGAGAGGGAGCTTTCTTT.

The chain is built from TRBV27 and TRBJ2-4, with TRBD1 identical over 9 bases. Germline V gives CDR1 MNHEY, CDR2 SMNVEV (reference sequence). The CDR3 is made up of 17 amino acids. J was trimmed by 3 bases and V by 6 bases; bases with no gene match: 12. DNA for the CDR3: TGTGCCAGCAGCTCACTAGGGACAGGGATGGGCAAAAACATTCAGTACTTC. It yields the protein CASSSLGTGMGKNIQYF.

The chain carries TRBV9 and TRBJ2-3; 7 positions agree with TRBD2. The germline gives CDR1 SGDLS, CDR2 YYNGEE. J gave up 6 bases and V 6 bases, and 13 bases lay outside the gene matches. CDR3 length equals 15 residues. The CDR3 sequence: CASTPRDYTSDTQYF. CDR3 coding DNA: TGTGCCAGCACCCCAAGGGACTACACCTCGGATACGCAGTATTTT.

The chain links TRBV11-3 to TRBJ2-1; 15 bases align to TRBD2. CDR3 length equals 18 residues. The V gene's germline CDR1 is SGHNT and CDR2 YENEEA. J gave up 6 bases and V 3 bases, and 9 bases lay outside the gene matches. The CDR3: CASSLGLAGGLPLNEQFF. The DNA of the CDR3 is TGTGCCAGCAGCTTGGGACTAGCGGGAGGTCTCCCCCTCAATGAGCAGTTCTTC.

The chain has TRBV28 and TRBJ1-4; no clear D gene. This CDR3 contains 18 residues. The germline V and J ends were trimmed by 3 bases and 7 bases, with 24 bases remaining between them. Germline CDR1 and CDR2: MDHEN and SYDVKM. CDR3 DNA sequence: TGTGCCAGCAGTTTCCCTCCCACAGTGGGCGAGAAGATTGAAAAACTGTTTTTT. Encoded protein: CASSFPPTVGEKIEKLFF.

This clone was observed a handful of times. This chain connects TRBV19 to TRBJ1-6; TRBD1 matches at 8 bases. Germline V gene lookup returns CDR1 LNHDA and CDR2 SQIVND (reference sequence). The CDR3 loop spans 13 amino acids. The J segment lost 7 bases and the V segment lost 8 bases, leaving 4 bases of the junction unmatched. The CDR3 DNA is TGTGCCAGTGGCGGACAGGGAAATTCACCCCTCCACTTT. It yields the protein CASGGQGNSPLHF.